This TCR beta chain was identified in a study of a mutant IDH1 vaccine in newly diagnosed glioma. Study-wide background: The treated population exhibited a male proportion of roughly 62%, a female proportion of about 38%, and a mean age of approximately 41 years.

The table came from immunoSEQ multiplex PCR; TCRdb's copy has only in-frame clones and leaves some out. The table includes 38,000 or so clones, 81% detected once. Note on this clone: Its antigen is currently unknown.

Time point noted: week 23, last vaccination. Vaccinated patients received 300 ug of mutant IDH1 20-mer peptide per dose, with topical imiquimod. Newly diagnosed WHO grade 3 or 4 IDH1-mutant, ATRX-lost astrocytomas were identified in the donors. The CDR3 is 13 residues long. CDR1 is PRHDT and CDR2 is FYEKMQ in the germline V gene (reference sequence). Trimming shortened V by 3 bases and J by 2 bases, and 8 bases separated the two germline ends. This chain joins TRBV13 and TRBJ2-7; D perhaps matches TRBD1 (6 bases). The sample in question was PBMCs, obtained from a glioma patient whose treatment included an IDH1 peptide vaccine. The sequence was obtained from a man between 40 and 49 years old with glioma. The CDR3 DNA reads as TGTGCCAGCAGCTTCAGGGGTACCTACGAGCAGTACTTC. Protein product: CASSFRGTYEQYF.